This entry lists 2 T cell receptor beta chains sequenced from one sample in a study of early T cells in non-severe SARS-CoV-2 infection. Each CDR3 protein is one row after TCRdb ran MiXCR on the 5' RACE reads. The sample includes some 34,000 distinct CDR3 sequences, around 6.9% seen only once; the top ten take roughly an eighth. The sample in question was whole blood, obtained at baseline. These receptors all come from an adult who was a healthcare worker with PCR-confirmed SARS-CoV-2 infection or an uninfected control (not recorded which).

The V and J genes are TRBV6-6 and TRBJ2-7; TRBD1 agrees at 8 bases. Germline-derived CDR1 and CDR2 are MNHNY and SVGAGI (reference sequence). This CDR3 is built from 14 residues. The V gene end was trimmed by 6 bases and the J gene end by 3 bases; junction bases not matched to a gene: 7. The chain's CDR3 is CASSLQGDLYEQYF. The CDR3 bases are TGTGCCAGCAGCCTACAGGGGGACCTCTACGAGCAGTACTTC.

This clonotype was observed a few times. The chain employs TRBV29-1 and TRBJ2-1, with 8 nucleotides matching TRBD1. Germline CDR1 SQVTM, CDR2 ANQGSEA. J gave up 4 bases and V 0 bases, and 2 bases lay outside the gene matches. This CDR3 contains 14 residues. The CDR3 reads CSVEETGAYNEQFF. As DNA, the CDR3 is TGCAGCGTTGAAGAGACAGGGGCATACAATGAGCAGTTCTTC.